This TCR beta chain derives from a study of cytomegalovirus exposure and HLA in healthy donors. Germline V gives CDR1 PRHDT, CDR2 FYEKMQ (reference sequence). The V gene end was trimmed by 2 bases and the J gene end by 5 bases; junction bases not matched to a gene: 11. This CDR3 region has 18 residues. Note on this clone: Its target is not known.

Using immunoSEQ multiplex PCR, the repertoire was profiled, and TCRdb retains in-frame clones only, with some absent. This repertoire shows over 150,000 clones, 86% found once; its top ten account for 5% to 7%. Findings of the study overall: For most TCR sequences rarity was the rule, although some public TCRs occurred in many donors. That first-cohort TCR clusters tended to co-occur in the 90 to 150 validation repertoires was found in a later analysis.

J is TRBJ2-2 and V is TRBV13; 10 nucleotides match TRBD1. The sequence was collected from a woman aged 30 to 39 in good health and CMV-seronegative. Sequencing was done on a sample of PBMCs. The CDR3 here is CASSLIDRGLRGTGELFF. The CDR3 bases are TGTGCCAGCAGCTTAATTGACAGGGGGCTTCGGGGTACCGGGGAGCTGTTTTTT.